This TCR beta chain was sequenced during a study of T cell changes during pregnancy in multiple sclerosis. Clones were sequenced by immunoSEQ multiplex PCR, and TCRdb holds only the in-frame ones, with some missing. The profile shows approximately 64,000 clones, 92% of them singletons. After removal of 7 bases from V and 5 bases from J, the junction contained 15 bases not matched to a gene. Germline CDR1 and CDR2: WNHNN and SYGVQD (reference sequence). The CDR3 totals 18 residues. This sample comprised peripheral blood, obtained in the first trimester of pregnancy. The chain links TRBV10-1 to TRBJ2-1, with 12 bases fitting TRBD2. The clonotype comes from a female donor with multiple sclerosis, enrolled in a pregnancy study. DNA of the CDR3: TGCGCCAGCACCTACGGGACTAGCGGGTTCCAAGGGGACAATGAGCAGTTCTTC. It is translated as CASTYGTSGFQGDNEQFF.